This T cell receptor beta chain was recovered during a study of cytomegalovirus exposure and HLA in healthy donors. Findings and caveats of the study: Associated with HLA alleles at 0.05 false discovery rate in a later analysis were some 18,000 TCR beta sequences. Associated with cytomegalovirus, according to the listing, were 150 to 200 TCR beta chains.

Concerning this clone itself: Its specificity is not known.

The PCR used 60 Vbeta and 13 Jbeta primers. Generated by immunoSEQ multiplex PCR, the TCRdb table keeps only in-frame clones and is missing some. This sample's clone table lists some 200,000 clones. J was trimmed by 0 bases and V by 3 bases; bases with no gene match: 8. Germline CDR1 reads GTSNPN; CDR2 reads SVGIG (reference sequence). The CDR3 runs 17 residues. This TCR came from a man aged 30 to 45 in good health and CMV-seronegative. The chain employs TRBV30 and TRBJ1-6, with 7 bases fitting TRBD1. The specimen sequenced was PBMCs. The CDR3 DNA is TGTGCCTGGAGACGCCAGGGGGGCAGCTCCTATAATTCACCCCTCCACTTT. Amino acid sequence: CAWRRQGGSSYNSPLHF.